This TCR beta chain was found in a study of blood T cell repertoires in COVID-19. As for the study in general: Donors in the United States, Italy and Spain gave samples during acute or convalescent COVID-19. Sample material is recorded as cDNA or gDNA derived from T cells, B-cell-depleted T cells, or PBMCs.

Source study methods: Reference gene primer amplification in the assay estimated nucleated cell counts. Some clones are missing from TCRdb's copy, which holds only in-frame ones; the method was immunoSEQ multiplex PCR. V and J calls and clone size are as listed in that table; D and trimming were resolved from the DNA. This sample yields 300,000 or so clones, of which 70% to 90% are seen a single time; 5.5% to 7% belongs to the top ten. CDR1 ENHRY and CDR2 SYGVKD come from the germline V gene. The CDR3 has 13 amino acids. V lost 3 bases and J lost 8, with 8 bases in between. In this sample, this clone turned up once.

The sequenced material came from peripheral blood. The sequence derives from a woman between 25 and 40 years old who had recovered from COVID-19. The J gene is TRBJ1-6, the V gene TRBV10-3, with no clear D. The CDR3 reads CAISDRKDSPLHF. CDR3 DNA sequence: TGTGCCATCAGTGACAGGAAGGATTCACCCCTCCACTTT.